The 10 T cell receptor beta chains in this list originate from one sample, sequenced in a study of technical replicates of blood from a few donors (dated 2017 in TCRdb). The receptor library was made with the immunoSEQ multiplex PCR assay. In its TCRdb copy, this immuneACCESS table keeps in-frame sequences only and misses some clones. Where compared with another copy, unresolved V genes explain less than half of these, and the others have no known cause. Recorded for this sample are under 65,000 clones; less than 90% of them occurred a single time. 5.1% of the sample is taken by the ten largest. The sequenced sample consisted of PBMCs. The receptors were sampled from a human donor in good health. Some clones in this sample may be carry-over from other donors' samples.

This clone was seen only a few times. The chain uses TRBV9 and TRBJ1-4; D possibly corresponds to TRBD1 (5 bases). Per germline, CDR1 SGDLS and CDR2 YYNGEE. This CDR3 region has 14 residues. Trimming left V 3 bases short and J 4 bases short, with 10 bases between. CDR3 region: CASSEQVDNEKLFF. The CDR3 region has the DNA TGTGCCAGCAGCGAACAGGTCGATAATGAAAAACTGTTTTTT.

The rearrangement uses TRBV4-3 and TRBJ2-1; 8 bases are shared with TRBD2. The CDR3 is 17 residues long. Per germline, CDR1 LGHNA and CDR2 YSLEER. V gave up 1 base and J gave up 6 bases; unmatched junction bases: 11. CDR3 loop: CASSQALTSETPNEQFF. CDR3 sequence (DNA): TGCGCCAGCAGCCAAGCCTTGACTAGCGAGACCCCCAATGAGCAGTTCTTC.

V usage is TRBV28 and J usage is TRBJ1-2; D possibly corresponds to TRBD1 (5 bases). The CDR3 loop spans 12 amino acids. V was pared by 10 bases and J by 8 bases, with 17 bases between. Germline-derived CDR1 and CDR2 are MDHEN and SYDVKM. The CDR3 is CATLEGWGGYTF. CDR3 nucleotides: TGTGCCACCTTAGAAGGATGGGGCGGCTACACCTTC.

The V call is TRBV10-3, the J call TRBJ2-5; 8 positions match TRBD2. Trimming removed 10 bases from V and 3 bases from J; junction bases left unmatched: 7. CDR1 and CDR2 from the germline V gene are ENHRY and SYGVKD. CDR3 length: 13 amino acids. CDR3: CATRGGWEETQYF. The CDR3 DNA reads TGTGCCACTCGGGGGGGGTGGGAAGAGACCCAGTACTTC.

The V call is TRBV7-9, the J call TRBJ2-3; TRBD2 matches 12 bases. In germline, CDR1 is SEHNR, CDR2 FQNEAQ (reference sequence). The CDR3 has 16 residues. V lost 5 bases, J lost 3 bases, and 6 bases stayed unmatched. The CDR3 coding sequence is TGTGCCAGCAGCGGGCTAGCGGGGGGGCCTACAGATACGCAGTATTTT. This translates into CASSGLAGGPTDTQYF.

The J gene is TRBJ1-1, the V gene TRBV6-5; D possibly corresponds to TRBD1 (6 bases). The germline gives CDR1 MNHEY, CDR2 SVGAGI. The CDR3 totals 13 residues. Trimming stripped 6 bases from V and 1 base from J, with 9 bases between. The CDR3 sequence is CASRRGGNTEAFF. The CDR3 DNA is TGTGCCAGCAGAAGGGGGGGGAACACTGAAGCTTTCTTT.

In DNA, the CDR3 is TGTGCCAGCAGCCAAGAGTCATTAGCGGGGGCCGTGGATGAGCAGTTCTTC. Translation gives CASSQESLAGAVDEQFF. The genes are TRBV4-2 and TRBJ2-1, with 9 nucleotides matching TRBD2. The V and J ends lost 0 bases and 8 bases, in that order; junction bases with no gene match: 11. The CDR3 extends over 17 amino acids. The germline CDR1 and CDR2 sequences are LGHNA and YNFKEQ.

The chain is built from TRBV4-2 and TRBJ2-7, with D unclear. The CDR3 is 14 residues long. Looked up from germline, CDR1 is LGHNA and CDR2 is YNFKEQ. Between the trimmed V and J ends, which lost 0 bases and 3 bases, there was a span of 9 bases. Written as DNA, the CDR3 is TGTGCCAGCAGCCAAGATCGCGCCGACTACGAGCAGTACTTC. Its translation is CASSQDRADYEQYF.

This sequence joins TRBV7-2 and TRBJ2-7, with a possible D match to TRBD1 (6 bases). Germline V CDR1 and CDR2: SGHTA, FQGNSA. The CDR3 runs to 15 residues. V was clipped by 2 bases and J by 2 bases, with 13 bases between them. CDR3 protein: CASSLSQDRAYEQYF. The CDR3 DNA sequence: TGTGCCAGCAGCTTATCCCAGGACAGAGCCTACGAGCAGTACTTC.

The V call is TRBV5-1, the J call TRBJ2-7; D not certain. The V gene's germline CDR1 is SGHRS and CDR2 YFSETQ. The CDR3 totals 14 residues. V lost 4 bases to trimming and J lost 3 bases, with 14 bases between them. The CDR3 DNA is TGCGCCAGCAGCGATGACTCCCGGCGCTACGAGCAGTACTTC. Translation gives CASSDDSRRYEQYF.